These 32 T cell receptor beta chains were all obtained from the same sample, sequenced in a study of shared clonotypes between healthy human individuals. Here immunoSEQ multiplex PCR was the method, and the copy in TCRdb shows in-frame clones only, minus some. The table lists 1,500,000 or so clones, roughly 96% of them singletons, with about 1% in the top ten. Sequences were obtained from naive CD4+ T cells sorted from blood. Subset of the sample: CD45RA+ positively selected. The receptor source for this set is a man younger than 40 in good health.

The chain employs TRBV7-2 and TRBJ2-5, with 13 bases aligning to TRBD2. Germline V lookup: CDR1 SGHTA, CDR2 FQGNSA. This CDR3 contains 16 residues. Trimming took 5 bases from V and 7 from J; bases not matched to a gene: 10. The CDR3 bases are TGTGCCAGCAGCCTGAGGACTAGCGGGAGCCTACGGACCCAGTACTTC. Its protein is CASSLRTSGSLRTQYF.

The CDR3 DNA follows: TGTGCCAGCAGCTTTCGAGGTAGCGGGCACTACGAGCAGTACTTC. It codes for CASSFRGSGHYEQYF. The chain combines TRBV5-6 with TRBJ2-7, with 7 bases aligning to TRBD2. V was clipped by 2 bases and J by 3 bases; unmatched bases: 8. CDR1 and CDR2 (germline): SGHDT, YYEEEE. The CDR3 sequence is 15 residues long.

On this clone itself: This CDR3 is also generated by other DNA sequences in the sample. The chain uses TRBV9 and TRBJ2-2, with 8 bases lining up with TRBD2. The germline CDR1 and CDR2 sequences are SGDLS and YYNGEE. V was pared by 0 bases and J by 5 bases, with 0 bases of the junction left unmatched. The CDR3 contains 14 residues. The CDR3 sequence is CASSVAGGTGELFF. The CDR3 coding sequence is TGTGCCAGCAGCGTAGCGGGGGGGACCGGGGAGCTGTTTTTT.

The rearrangement links TRBV6-6 to TRBJ2-7, with D perhaps TRBD2 (6 bases). Germline V gives CDR1 MNHNY, CDR2 SVGAGI (reference sequence). The CDR3 loop spans 15 amino acids. The ends were cut back, 7 bases at V and 2 bases at J, with 18 bases in the middle. CDR3 amino acids: CASNPSGDPAYEQYF. Here the CDR3 DNA reads TGTGCCAGCAACCCCTCGGGGGACCCAGCCTACGAGCAGTACTTC.

The V and J genes are TRBV5-1 and TRBJ2-7; D gene ambiguous. CDR3 length equals 14 residues. CDR1 is SGHRS, CDR2 YFSETQ, per germline. V was pared by 2 bases and J by 3 bases, with 12 bases between. CDR3 DNA: TGCGCCAGCAGCTTAGACCCGGTGAGCTACGAGCAGTACTTC. This codes for CASSLDPVSYEQYF.

The gene calls are TRBV18 and TRBJ1-5, with D possibly matching TRBD1 (6 bases). Germline CDR1 and CDR2: KGHSH and LQKENI. Trimming shortened V by 3 bases and J by 3 bases, and 9 bases separated the two germline ends. CDR3 length: 14 amino acids. This CDR3 reads CASSPQGHNQPQHF. CDR3 bases: TGTGCCAGCTCACCCCAGGGGCACAATCAGCCCCAGCATTTT.

Worth noting for this clone: Other DNA sequences within the sample encode an identical CDR3. This sequence joins TRBV19 and TRBJ2-1; 14 positions agree with TRBD2. CDR1 and CDR2 from the germline V gene are LNHDA and SQIVND (reference sequence). Trimming removed 4 bases from V and 7 bases from J; junction bases left unmatched: 3. The CDR3 is 15 amino acids. The CDR3 reads CASSSGLAGGNEQFF. In DNA, the CDR3 is TGTGCCAGTAGTAGTGGACTAGCGGGAGGTAATGAGCAGTTCTTC. Filled out from reference TRBV19 and TRBJ2-1, the complete variable domain reads DGGITQSPKYLFRKEGQNVTLSCEQNLNHDAMYWYRQDPGQGLRLIYYSQIVNDFQKGDIAEGYSVSREKKESFPLTVTSAQKNPTAFYLCASSSGLAGGNEQFFGPGTRLTVL.

CDR3 bases: TGTGCCAGCAGCCGACACGGGACAGGGAGATCCTACGAGCAGTACTTC. This translates into CASSRHGTGRSYEQYF. J is TRBJ2-7 and V is TRBV27; 9 nucleotides agree with TRBD1. The CDR3 has 16 amino acids. The germline CDR1 and CDR2 sequences are MNHEY and SMNVEV (reference sequence). V lost 6 bases to trimming and J lost 1 base; unmatched junction nucleotides: 10.

The chain links TRBV29-1 to TRBJ2-7, with D perhaps TRBD1 or TRBD2 (5 bases each). Germline CDR1 is SQVTM and CDR2 is ANQGSEA. V was pared by 4 bases and J by 3 bases, with 13 bases between. CDR3 length: 13 residues. CDR3 protein: CSVGPGAHYEQYF. Here the CDR3 DNA reads TGCAGCGTTGGTCCCGGGGCGCACTACGAGCAGTACTTC.

Concerning this clone itself: Different DNA sequences within this sample yield the same CDR3. The chain is built from TRBV6-5 and TRBJ2-3; the D is unclear. V was cut by 0 bases and J by 0 bases, with 4 bases left in between. From germline, CDR1 is MNHEY and CDR2 SVGAGI. The CDR3 has 14 residues. The CDR3 is CASSYSTSTDTQYF. The CDR3 nucleotides are TGTGCCAGCAGTTACTCGACTAGCACAGATACGCAGTATTTT.

Worth noting for this clone: The same CDR3 also results from other DNA sequences found in this sample. V usage is TRBV28 and J usage is TRBJ2-7; D could derive from TRBD1 or TRBD2 (5 bases each). The CDR3 loop spans 12 amino acids. Germline V gene data show CDR1 as MDHEN and CDR2 as SYDVKM. With 3 bases removed from V and 3 bases from J, the gap between germline ends came to 6 bases. The CDR3 coding sequence is TGTGCCAGCAGTTTGGGGGACTACGAGCAGTACTTC. It encodes CASSLGDYEQYF.

The CDR3 DNA reads as TGTGCCAGCAGTTCGGACACAAACAAATACGAGCAGTACTTC. It is translated as CASSSDTNKYEQYF. The V gene is TRBV2, the J gene TRBJ2-7; possibly TRBD1 for D (5 bases). The germline V gene has CDR1 SNHLY and CDR2 FYNNEI. The CDR3 is made up of 14 amino acids. Between the trimmed V and J ends, which lost 5 bases and 4 bases, there was a span of 15 bases.

The rearrangement uses TRBV10-3 and TRBJ2-1; TRBD2 matches 11 bases. The CDR3 runs to 13 residues. J gave up 8 bases and V 6 bases, and 3 bases lay outside the gene matches. From germline, CDR1 is ENHRY and CDR2 SYGVKD. CDR3 region: CAIRIAGGDEQFF. The CDR3 DNA follows: TGTGCCATCAGGATAGCGGGAGGGGATGAGCAGTTCTTC.

The rearrangement joins TRBV5-6 to TRBJ2-3, with D perhaps TRBD2 (6 bases). Germline CDR1 and CDR2: SGHDT and YYEEEE. Trimming stripped 4 bases from V and 2 bases from J, with 14 bases between. This CDR3 is 15 amino acids long. In DNA form, the CDR3 reads TGTGCCAGCAGCATCCCGGGACTCCACACAGATACGCAGTATTTT. Translated: CASSIPGLHTDTQYF.

The V call is TRBV7-2, the J call TRBJ2-7; the D gene is possibly TRBD2 (5 bases). CDR3 length equals 15 residues. Germline CDR1 reads SGHTA; CDR2 reads FQGNSA. V was cut by 2 bases and J by 0 bases, with 11 bases left in between. The CDR3: CASSLLAMSSYEQYF. The DNA of the CDR3 is TGTGCCAGCAGCTTATTAGCGATGAGCTCCTACGAGCAGTACTTC.

V gene TRBV10-1 combines with J gene TRBJ2-1; D is possibly TRBD1 or TRBD2 (5 bases each). The length of the CDR3 is 16 residues. V was clipped by 6 bases and J by 2 bases, with 17 bases between them. Germline V gives CDR1 WNHNN, CDR2 SYGVQD (reference sequence). CDR3 sequence: CASSESTGTPYNEQFF. DNA for the CDR3: TGCGCCAGCAGCGAGAGCACCGGGACCCCCTACAATGAGCAGTTCTTC.

This clone has only one observation. The genes are TRBV5-4 and TRBJ1-2; TRBD1 matches at 7 bases. Unmatched junction bases numbered 6, after V lost 4 bases and J lost 3 bases. The CDR3 is 14 amino acids. Per the germline V gene, CDR1 is SGHNT and CDR2 is YYREEE (reference sequence). The CDR3 DNA reads as TGTGCCAGCAGCGAAAGACAGGGAGACTATGGCTACACCTTC. Protein product: CASSERQGDYGYTF.

The gene calls are TRBV28 and TRBJ1-2, with 9 bases aligning to TRBD1. Germline assignment: CDR1 MDHEN and CDR2 SYDVKM. The CDR3 runs 15 residues. J was trimmed by 3 bases and V by 4 bases; bases with no gene match: 6. CDR3 sequence reads: CASSSLGQGHYGYTF. In DNA, the CDR3 is TGTGCCAGCAGTTCCCTCGGACAGGGGCACTATGGCTACACCTTC.

The genes are TRBV6-4 and TRBJ1-2, with D unresolved. Germline CDR1 MRHNA, CDR2 SNTAGT. V shed 7 bases and J shed 0 bases, with 12 bases lying between them. This CDR3 is 14 amino acids long. The CDR3 spells CASTKELANYGYTF. The DNA of the CDR3 is TGTGCCAGCACCAAGGAACTAGCTAACTATGGCTACACCTTC.

The gene calls are TRBV11-2 and TRBJ1-1; D is possibly TRBD1 (6 bases). The germline V and J ends were trimmed by 3 bases and 1 base, with 18 bases remaining between them. CDR3 size: 17 residues. Germline V gene data show CDR1 as SGHAT and CDR2 as FQNNGV. CDR3 sequence: CASSFSFRGATNTEAFF. The CDR3 coding sequence is TGTGCCAGCAGCTTTAGTTTTAGGGGGGCAACGAACACTGAAGCTTTCTTT. Using reference TRBV11-2 and TRBJ1-1 for the parts outside the CDR3, the full variable domain is EAGVAQSPRYKIIEKRQSVAFWCNPISGHATLYWYQQILGQGPKLLIQFQNNGVVDDSQLPKDRFSAERLKGVDSTLKIQPAKLEDSAVYLCASSFSFRGATNTEAFFGQGTRLTVV.

V gene TRBV18 combines with J gene TRBJ1-3; TRBD1 is a possible D gene (6 bases). Germline CDR1 KGHSH, CDR2 LQKENI. The CDR3 consists of 16 residues. Deletions cut 4 bases from V and 2 bases from J, with 15 bases between. CDR3 residues: CASSLQTGGTGNTIYF. CDR3 nucleotide sequence: TGTGCCAGCTCACTTCAGACAGGAGGTACTGGAAACACCATATATTTT.

The chain couples TRBV4-2 to TRBJ2-7, with TRBD1 matching over 9 bases. This CDR3 region has 14 residues. From germline, CDR1 is LGHNA and CDR2 YNFKEQ. Trimming at V came to 0 bases and at J to 4 bases, leaving 1 base not matched to a gene. The CDR3 bases are TGTGCCAGCAGCCAAGAAGACAGGGGGTACGAGCAGTACTTC. Its protein is CASSQEDRGYEQYF.

The CDR3 bases are TGCGCCAGCAGCCAAGTCCGAAGATGGACAGACGACTACACCTTC. It codes for CASSQVRRWTDDYTF. The V and J genes are TRBV4-1 and TRBJ1-2, with a tentative D call TRBD1 (6 bases). In germline, CDR1 is MGHRA, CDR2 YSYEKL. This CDR3 is 15 amino acids long. Deletions cut 1 base from V and 10 bases from J, with 19 bases between.

The chain joins TRBV5-1 to TRBJ2-2; D unresolved. Looked up from germline, CDR1 is SGHRS and CDR2 is YFSETQ. V was trimmed by 2 bases and J by 4 bases, leaving 9 bases between them. There are 14 residues in the CDR3. CDR3 sequence (DNA): TGCGCCAGCAGCTTCAGCTATGGCACCGGGGAGCTGTTTTTT. Residues: CASSFSYGTGELFF.

This clone was observed a single time. The V call is TRBV19, the J call TRBJ2-4; D is undetermined. The CDR3 length is 15 residues. V gave up 0 bases and J gave up 0 bases, with 6 bases separating them. Germline CDR1 and CDR2: LNHDA and SQIVND (reference sequence). The DNA for the CDR3 is TGTGCCAGTAGTATAGACGGATTAGCCAAAAACATTCAGTACTTC. It encodes CASSIDGLAKNIQYF.

The chain links TRBV7-9 to TRBJ2-3; 11 nucleotides match TRBD2. The germline V gene has CDR1 SEHNR and CDR2 FQNEAQ (reference sequence). The V gene end was trimmed by 6 bases and the J gene end by 4 bases; junction bases not matched to a gene: 15. The CDR3 loop spans 18 amino acids. CDR3 sequence: CASRLPLAGEAPSDTQYF. The CDR3 DNA sequence: TGTGCCAGCAGACTACCACTAGCGGGAGAAGCCCCCTCAGATACGCAGTATTTT.

This chain uses TRBV11-3 with TRBJ2-3; either TRBD1 or TRBD2 may fit D (6 bases each). CDR1 SGHNT and CDR2 YENEEA come from the germline V gene. This CDR3 contains 17 residues. V shed 2 bases and J shed 0 bases, with 15 bases lying between them. The DNA of the CDR3 is TGTGCCAGCAGCTTATTTCTTTCGGGGGCTAGCACAGATACGCAGTATTTT. This gives the protein CASSLFLSGASTDTQYF. Drawing the rest from reference TRBV11-3 and TRBJ2-3, the complete variable domain is EAGVVQSPRYKIIEKKQPVAFWCNPISGHNTLYWYLQNLGQGPELLIRYENEEAVDDSQLPKDRFSAERLKGVDSTLKIQPAELGDSAVYLCASSLFLSGASTDTQYFGPGTRLTVL.

The chain combines TRBV30 with TRBJ1-5; D is unclear. Trimming took 1 base from V and 10 from J, leaving 14 bases between them. Per germline, CDR1 GTSNPN and CDR2 SVGIG (reference sequence). CDR3 length: 13 residues. The CDR3 DNA follows: TGTGCCTGGAGTGGTACCTCCGCGGGCCCCCAGCATTTT. Translated, it gives CAWSGTSAGPQHF.

The rearrangement links TRBV10-2 to TRBJ1-2; the D is unclear. Per the germline V gene, CDR1 is WSHSY and CDR2 is SAAADI. This CDR3 is built from 12 residues. Trimming shortened V by 4 bases and J by 2 bases, and 5 bases separated the two germline ends. The CDR3 reads CASSAGNYGYTF. In nucleotides, the CDR3 is TGCGCCAGCAGTGCCGGGAACTATGGCTACACCTTC.

Details on this clone: This CDR3 is also generated by other DNA sequences in the sample. This sequence joins TRBV7-9 and TRBJ2-3; the D is unclear. V gave up 4 bases and J gave up 3 bases, with 2 bases separating them. The CDR3 length is 11 residues. From germline, CDR1 is SEHNR and CDR2 FQNEAQ (reference sequence). CDR3 sequence (DNA): TGTGCCAGCAGCTATACAGATACGCAGTATTTT. It yields the protein CASSYTDTQYF.

The chain has TRBV6-6 and TRBJ2-1; 14 nucleotides line up with TRBD2. The germline V gene encodes CDR1 MNHNY and CDR2 SVGAGI (reference sequence). This CDR3 comprises 16 residues. J lost 7 bases, V lost 5 bases, and 7 bases had no gene match. The CDR3 DNA is TGTGCCAGCAGTCCCGGACTAGCGGGAGGAAGGAATGAGCAGTTCTTC. Translated: CASSPGLAGGRNEQFF.

The gene calls are TRBV4-2 and TRBJ1-1, with D possibly TRBD1 on 5 matching bases. V shed 1 base and J shed 8 bases, with 17 bases lying between them. CDR3 length: 15 residues. Per germline, CDR1 LGHNA and CDR2 YNFKEQ. The CDR3 sequence is CASSQGGGLNREAFF. CDR3 nucleotides: TGTGCCAGCAGCCAAGGGGGGGGATTGAACAGGGAAGCTTTCTTT.